The rows below give T cell receptor beta chains drawn from one sample of a study of low-dose radiotherapy and immunotherapy resistance in tumors. TCRdb ran MiXCR on the reads and lists one entry per CDR3 protein. The sample has nearly 60,000 distinct CDR3 sequences, about a quarter seen once. The specimen comprised PBMCs, sampled after low-dose radiotherapy plus immunotherapy. The source of these receptors is a male donor with prostate cancer. Each CDR3 is given with its conserved first and last residue. A D gene is named only where the DNA matches it firmly. Size is stated for part of the rows, as once, few or many counts, or as a class when the clone is expanded.

>TRBJ2-1|once|13|TRBD2|TRBV2
TGTGCCAGCAGTCCGGGGGGGCGCAATGAGCAGTTCTTC
CASSPGGRNEQFF
>TRBJ2-3|many|12|TRBD2|TRBV29-1
TGCAGCGCTAGCGGCTCAGGGGATACGCAGTATTTT
CSASGSGDTQYF
>TRBJ2-5|many|15|TRBD2|TRBV13
TGTGCTAGCAGCTTAACCCGCGGGAGGAGGGAGACCCAGTACTTC
CASSLTRGRRETQYF
>TRBJ2-7|many|12|.|TRBV6-2/TRBV6-3
TGTGCCAGCAAAGACCGTTCCTACGAGCAGTACTTC
CASKDRSYEQYF
>TRBJ2-7|many|14|TRBD2|TRBV28
TGTGCCAGCCGATCGGCGGGAGGAGCCTACGAGCAGTACTTC
CASRSAGGAYEQYF
>TRBJ2-1|many|14|TRBD2|TRBV7-9
TGTGCCAGCAGCCAAGGGACTAGACCGAATGAGCAGTTCTTC
CASSQGTRPNEQFF
>TRBJ1-4|.|13|.|TRBV5-4
TGTGCCAGCAGCTTGGGACAAGCTGAAAAACTGTTTTTT
CASSLGQAEKLFF
>TRBJ2-5|.|13|.|TRBV6-6
TGTGCCAGCAGTTACGGGACGGTAGAGACCCAGTACTTC
CASSYGTVETQYF
>TRBJ1-5|many|15|TRBD1|TRBV19
TGTGCCAGTAGTACCCGACAGGGGATACGACAGCCCCAGCATTTT
CASSTRQGIRQPQHF
>TRBJ1-1|many|12|.|TRBV29-1
TGCAGCGTTCGCAGGGAGAGCACTGAAGCTTTCTTT
CSVRRESTEAFF
>TRBJ2-2|many|14|.|TRBV11-1
TGTGCCAGCAGCTTAGCGGGGAGCACCGGGGAGCTGTTTTTT
CASSLAGSTGELFF
>TRBJ2-7|many|14|.|TRBV12-3/TRBV12-4
TGTGCCAGCAGTTTAGCGCGATCGGAGTACGAGCAGTACTTC
CASSLARSEYEQYF
>TRBJ1-1|few|13|TRBD1|TRBV10-3
TGTGCCATCCTGGGACAGGGGGGGACTGAAGCTTTCTTT
CAILGQGGTEAFF
>TRBJ2-1|medium-sized|15|.|TRBV6-2/TRBV6-3
TGTGCCAGCACCCGACCCCAGGAGAACTACAATGAGCAGTTCTTC
CASTRPQENYNEQFF
>TRBJ1-1|many|15|.|TRBV3-1
TGTGCCAGCAGCCAAACCGGGTCCATGAACACTGAAGCTTTCTTT
CASSQTGSMNTEAFF
>TRBJ2-1|many|15|.|TRBV5-1
TGCGCCAGCAGCTTTGGGGGTCTGGGTTACAATGAGCAGTTCTTC
CASSFGGLGYNEQFF
>TRBJ2-7|.|18|TRBD2|TRBV28
TGTGCCAGCACACGGTTTCCTAACCCCAGCGGGGGGGCCTACGAGCAGTACTTC
CASTRFPNPSGGAYEQYF
>TRBJ2-1|many|12|.|TRBV4-1
TGCGCCAGCAGCGCTACGGGAGTCGAGCAGTTCTTC
CASSATGVEQFF
>TRBJ1-4|many|13|.|TRBV6-2/TRBV6-3
TGTGCCAGCAGTGATGGTCCGAGAGAAAAACTGTTTTTT
CASSDGPREKLFF
>TRBJ1-2|many|13|.|TRBV6-1
TGTGCCAGCAGTGAAGAACGGTACTATGGCTACACCTTC
CASSEERYYGYTF
>TRBJ1-5|many|14|.|TRBV7-2
TGTGCCAGCAGCCCGTATACGAGCAATCAGCCCCAGCATTTT
CASSPYTSNQPQHF
>TRBJ2-7|.|12|.|TRBV5-1
TGCGCCAGCAGCTTGGGGGAGCTCGAGCAGTACTTC
CASSLGELEQYF
>TRBJ1-2|many|15|.|TRBV7-8
TGTGCCAGCAGCCAGGGTTCGGGGCGTGACTATGGCTACACCTTC
CASSQGSGRDYGYTF
>TRBJ2-1|many|14|.|TRBV2
TGTGCCAGCAGTGAACTGGGGGGCTACAATGAGCAGTTCTTC
CASSELGGYNEQFF
>TRBJ1-5|many|16|.|TRBV18
TGTGCCAGCTCACTCAGCAATCAAAATAGCAATCAGCCCCAGCATTTT
CASSLSNQNSNQPQHF
>TRBJ2-7|many|17|TRBD2|TRBV7-2
TGTGCCAGCAGCTTTAATAGCGGGGGAGTGATTGGGGACGAGCAGTACTTC
CASSFNSGGVIGDEQYF
>TRBJ2-1|many|18|TRBD2|TRBV4-1
TGCGCCAGCAGCCAAGATAGGCTAGCGGGGATTAATGCACATGAGCAGTTCTTC
CASSQDRLAGINAHEQFF
>TRBJ2-1|many|17|TRBD2|TRBV30
TGTGCCTGGAGTGTACGTCCCGGACTAGCGGGGGAGCGTGAGCAGTTCTTC
CAWSVRPGLAGEREQFF
>TRBJ2-5|.|16|.|TRBV28
TGTGCCAGCAGTAACCGGACCTACAGGGTATCGGAGACCCAGTACTTC
CASSNRTYRVSETQYF
>TRBJ2-3|once|14|.|TRBV6-4
TGTGCCAGCAGTCGTGAGGCTAGCACAGATACGCAGTATTTT
CASSREASTDTQYF
>TRBJ1-1|many|14|.|TRBV12-3/TRBV12-4
TGTGCCAGCAGTACCCGGACAACGAACACTGAAGCTTTCTTT
CASSTRTTNTEAFF
>TRBJ2-1|.|12|.|TRBV20-1
TGCAGTGCTAGAGTAGGGTTTGGTGAGCAGTTCTTC
CSARVGFGEQFF
>TRBJ2-3|.|13|.|TRBV24-1
TGTGCCACCAGTGATTTGCCAGCAGATACGCAGTATTTT
CATSDLPADTQYF
>TRBJ1-5|many|16|.|TRBV6-6
TGTGCCAGCAGTTACTTACGGGCCTCAGGCAATCAGCCCCAGCATTTT
CASSYLRASGNQPQHF
>TRBJ1-5|.|14|TRBD1|TRBV5-6
TGTGCCAGCAGCCCCAGACAGGGAAATCAGCCCCAGCATTTT
CASSPRQGNQPQHF
>TRBJ2-3|.|15|.|TRBV9
TGTGCCAGCAGCGTATCCCCCGGGGGTGACGATACGCAGTATTTT
CASSVSPGGDDTQYF
>TRBJ1-1|many|11|.|TRBV29-1
TGCAGCGTTCTATGGCCCACTGAAGCTTTCTTT
CSVLWPTEAFF
>TRBJ1-1|once|14|.|TRBV30
TGTGCCTGGAGTGTTGGGGCGTCGAACACTGAAGCTTTCTTT
CAWSVGASNTEAFF
>TRBJ2-7|many|15|TRBD1|TRBV2
TGTGCCAGCAGTGAAGATGTAGGGGGCGGGTACGAGCAGTACTTC
CASSEDVGGGYEQYF
>TRBJ1-1|few|14|.|TRBV5-6
TGTGCCAGCAGCTTGGCCCTCGGGGCGGCTGAAGCTTTCTTT
CASSLALGAAEAFF
>TRBJ2-2|many|14|.|TRBV19
TGTGCCACGTCAGACAGGCCAGACACCGGGGAGCTGTTTTTT
CATSDRPDTGELFF
>TRBJ1-2|many|16|.|TRBV4-1
TGCGCCAGCAGCCAAGACGGGTGGGGGGCCTACTATGGCTACACCTTC
CASSQDGWGAYYGYTF